A single sample gave rise to the 25 T cell receptor beta chains below, sequenced in a study of T-cell reconstitution after alpha-beta-depleted transplantation in children. Preparation of the TCRbeta library was carried out with unique molecular identifiers. TCRdb re-called the PCR reads through MiXCR, storing one row per CDR3 protein. The table has 800,000 to 1,000,000 distinct CDR3 sequences, roughly 29% seen once; the top ten hold roughly 28%. Source: PBMCs, mostly from graft donor cells, taken 360 days after TCRalphabeta/CD19-depleted stem cell transplant. The origin of the receptors is a boy in the first two years of life who had a stem cell transplant for SCID, so the T cells may come from the graft donor.

The genes are TRBV7-3 and TRBJ2-1; D unclear. V was pared by 1 base and J by 5 bases, with 9 bases between. CDR1 and CDR2 (germline): SGHTA, FQGTGA. This CDR3 is 14 amino acids long. The CDR3 here is CASSLMAWDNEQFF. The CDR3 nucleotides read TGTGCCAGCAGCTTAATGGCGTGGGACAATGAGCAGTTCTTC.

The V call is TRBV12-5, the J call TRBJ2-7; possible D gene TRBD1, 6 bases. CDR1 is LGHNT and CDR2 is FRNRAP in the germline V gene. This CDR3 comprises 13 residues. Trimming removed 3 bases at V and 5 bases at J, with 11 bases between. This chain's CDR3 is CASGLGGRDEQYF. Here the CDR3 DNA reads TGTGCTAGTGGTTTAGGGGGAAGGGACGAGCAGTACTTC.

This clonotype has just a few counts. CDR3 region: CASRPRGQGYTEAFF. The CDR3 nucleotides read TGTGCCAGCAGGCCACGGGGACAGGGTTACACTGAAGCTTTCTTT. This chain uses TRBV27 with TRBJ1-1; 9 nucleotides match TRBD1. Germline V gene lookup returns CDR1 MNHEY and CDR2 SMNVEV (reference sequence). The junction had 8 bases not matched to a gene; V was cut back by 6 bases and J by 3 bases. The CDR3 loop spans 15 amino acids.

This clonotype turned up a few times. The chain has TRBV9 and TRBJ2-1, with 8 bases aligning to TRBD1. Per the germline V gene, CDR1 is SGDLS and CDR2 is YYNGEE. After removal of 3 bases from V and 0 bases from J, the junction contained 8 bases not matched to a gene. The CDR3 loop spans 17 amino acids. The CDR3 DNA reads as TGTGCCAGCAGCGAGGGCCCGGGACAGGCCTCCTACAATGAGCAGTTCTTC. Translated, it gives CASSEGPGQASYNEQFF.

The V and J genes are TRBV29-1 and TRBJ2-1, with a weak D call TRBD2 (6 bases). Per the germline V gene, CDR1 is SQVTM and CDR2 is ANQGSEA. The length of the CDR3 is 15 residues. V was clipped by 5 bases and J by 5 bases, with 19 bases between them. CDR3: CSVNGGALSNNEQFF. CDR3 bases: TGCAGCGTTAACGGCGGGGCCCTTTCTAACAATGAGCAGTTCTTC.

The chain recombines TRBV14 with TRBJ1-4; 8 positions agree with TRBD1. V was pared by 4 bases and J by 12 bases, with 10 bases of the junction left unmatched. Germline lookup yields CDR1 SGHDN and CDR2 FVKESK. This CDR3 spans 14 amino acids. CDR3 loop: CASSPGGSAPQLFF. CDR3 nucleotide sequence: TGTGCCAGCAGCCCAGGGGGCTCTGCTCCCCAACTGTTTTTT. The full variable domain, in which reference TRBV14 and TRBJ1-4 provide the parts outside the CDR3, is EAGVTQFPSHSVIEKGQTVTLRCDPISGHDNLYWYRRVMGKEIKFLLHFVKESKQDESGMPNNRFLAERTGGTYSTLKVQPAELEDSGVYFCASSPGGSAPQLFFGSGTQLSVL.

This sequence joins TRBV5-1 and TRBJ2-7; D gene uncertain. CDR3 length: 14 residues. V was clipped by 4 bases and J by 0 bases, with 11 bases between them. Per germline, CDR1 SGHRS and CDR2 YFSETQ. In nucleotides, the CDR3 is TGCGCCAGCAGCCCACTTATTAGCTCCTACGAGCAGTACTTC. Residues: CASSPLISSYEQYF.

This clonotype has more than one count but fewer than ten. This sequence joins TRBV5-6 and TRBJ2-7; no clear D. This CDR3 spans 15 amino acids. Germline CDR1 is SGHDT and CDR2 is YYEEEE. Between the trimmed V and J ends, which lost 1 base and 3 bases, there was a span of 14 bases. The CDR3 protein is CASSLYAERSYEQYF. The CDR3 DNA reads TGTGCCAGCAGCTTGTACGCGGAGAGGAGCTACGAGCAGTACTTC.

This chain joins TRBV4-2 and TRBJ1-1; D ambiguous. This CDR3 has 20 amino acids. Germline V gene sequence: CDR1 LGHNA, CDR2 YNFKEQ. V was cut by 0 bases and J by 6 bases, with 29 bases left in between. This CDR3 is CASSQDPRGFIYSEVPEAFF. CDR3 DNA: TGTGCCAGCAGCCAAGATCCTCGGGGATTCATATACTCGGAGGTCCCTGAAGCTTTCTTT.

V is TRBV7-2 and J is TRBJ2-3, with 10 nucleotides matching TRBD2. V lost 0 bases to trimming and J lost 5 bases; unmatched junction nucleotides: 5. This CDR3 has 16 residues. CDR1 and CDR2 from the germline V gene are SGHTA and FQGNSA. This CDR3 reads CASSLAGTSEGDTQYF. The CDR3 nucleotides read TGTGCCAGCAGCTTAGCCGGGACTAGCGAAGGAGATACGCAGTATTTT.

This clonotype was counted only a few times. The gene calls are TRBV7-2 and TRBJ2-2; no firm D call. CDR1 and CDR2 (germline): SGHTA, FQGNSA. V was clipped by 8 bases and J by 0 bases, with 7 bases between them. The CDR3 is made up of 13 amino acids. Here the CDR3 reads CASDYANTGELFF. Here the CDR3 DNA reads TGTGCCAGCGATTACGCGAACACCGGGGAGCTGTTTTTT.

This clonotype has just a few counts. The chain joins TRBV15 to TRBJ2-5; D not certain. This CDR3 comprises 12 residues. Germline V gene sequence: CDR1 LNHNV, CDR2 YYDKDF (reference sequence). Between the trimmed V and J ends, which lost 1 base and 5 bases, there was a span of 5 bases. CDR3 bases: TGTGCCACCAGCAGAGGACGGGAGACCCAGTACTTC. Translation: CATSRGRETQYF.

V and J are TRBV20-1 and TRBJ1-1; 9 nucleotides match TRBD1. Germline CDR1 is DFQATT and CDR2 is SNEGSKA (reference sequence). The CDR3 spans 12 residues. Losses at the gene ends were 5 bases for V and 6 bases for J; bases not matched to a gene: 4. CDR3 amino acids: CSAGQGFAEAFF. DNA of the CDR3: TGCAGTGCTGGACAGGGGTTTGCTGAAGCTTTCTTT.

This clonotype was observed a handful of times. The rearrangement uses TRBV9 and TRBJ2-3; D is tentatively TRBD1 or TRBD2 (5 bases each). Germline assignment: CDR1 SGDLS and CDR2 YYNGEE. CDR3 size: 14 residues. V was pared by 0 bases and J by 6 bases, with 11 bases between. The chain's CDR3 is CASSVAGLHDTQYF. The CDR3 DNA sequence: TGTGCCAGCAGCGTAGCGGGGCTCCACGATACGCAGTATTTT.

The table lists this clonotype with many counts. This chain uses TRBV4-1 with TRBJ1-2; 8 positions match TRBD1. V shed 1 base, J shed 2 bases, and the junction held 0 bases outside the gene matches. The CDR3 is made up of 14 amino acids. Germline values: CDR1 MGHRA, CDR2 YSYEKL. The CDR3 reads CASSQGDRNYGYTF. CDR3 coding DNA: TGCGCCAGCAGCCAAGGGGACAGGAACTATGGCTACACCTTC.

The V gene is TRBV6-1, the J gene TRBJ1-5, with D perhaps matching TRBD1 (5 bases). Trimming took off 5 bases at V and 0 bases at J, with 11 bases between the two ends. Germline CDR1 reads MNHNS; CDR2 reads SASEGT. The CDR3 contains 15 residues. CDR3 region: CASSQGTFSNQPQHF. The CDR3 DNA follows: TGTGCCAGCAGTCAGGGCACTTTTAGCAATCAGCCCCAGCATTTT.

V usage is TRBV12-3 or TRBV12-4 and J usage is TRBJ2-7; tentative D call: TRBD1 (5 bases). The CDR3 is 13 amino acids. V gave up 4 bases and J gave up 0 bases, with 7 bases separating them. As DNA, the CDR3 is TGTGCCAGCAGTTCCAGGGTCTCCTACGAGCAGTACTTC. Its protein product is CASSSRVSYEQYF.

This clonotype has just a few counts. V gene TRBV20-1 combines with J gene TRBJ2-1; the D gene could be TRBD1 or TRBD2 (5 bases each). CDR1 and CDR2 from the germline V gene are DFQATT and SNEGSKA (reference sequence). The V and J ends lost 4 bases and 7 bases respectively, with 17 bases between them. The CDR3 spans 14 residues. CDR3 loop: CSATRDRLANEQFF. In nucleotides, the CDR3 is TGCAGTGCTACCAGGGACCGCCTGGCGAATGAGCAGTTCTTC.

This clonotype was seen a handful of times. The chain couples TRBV28 to TRBJ2-7, with D unclear. V was trimmed by 5 bases and J by 2 bases, leaving 7 bases between them. Germline lookup yields CDR1 MDHEN and CDR2 SYDVKM. This CDR3 is built from 12 residues. The CDR3 bases are TGTGCCAGCAGTGGCAGAACCTACGAGCAGTACTTC. It yields the protein CASSGRTYEQYF.

Points on this clonotype: In this CDR3 the conserved last residue, phenylalanine or tryptophan, is missing, so a read error is likely. It is unclear where the CDR3 begins or ends on the DNA, so no DNA is shown, and the CDR3 is as TCRdb lists it. The V call is TRBV24-1, the J call TRBJ2-1; TRBD1, the D gene given by the table, was not confirmed from the DNA. Looked up from germline, CDR1 is KGHDR and CDR2 is SFDVKD. The CDR3 comprises 13 residues, both ends counted. The CDR3 is CATSEDSKVGTLS.

This chain uses TRBV29-1 with TRBJ2-3; D not certain. This CDR3 contains 16 residues. CDR1 and CDR2 from the germline V gene are SQVTM and ANQGSEA. Trimming took off 6 bases at V and 4 bases at J, with 23 bases between the two ends. DNA for the CDR3: TGCAGCGTCGAACCCCCCCCCGATGAATGGGCAGATACGCAGTATTTT. This translates into CSVEPPPDEWADTQYF.

The chain recombines TRBV13 with TRBJ2-2, with TRBD1 as a possible D gene (5 bases). Trimming took off 8 bases at V and 3 bases at J, with 19 bases between the two ends. The length of the CDR3 is 16 residues. Germline V gives CDR1 PRHDT, CDR2 FYEKMQ (reference sequence). The CDR3 is CASVLGRQGDTGELFF. In DNA, the CDR3 is TGTGCCAGCGTCTTAGGGCGGCAGGGTGACACCGGGGAGCTGTTTTTT.

The chain couples TRBV4-3 to TRBJ2-5, with 7 nucleotides matching TRBD1. Trimming cost V 4 bases and J 5 bases; bases outside gene matches: 10. The CDR3 is 15 residues long. From germline, CDR1 is LGHNA and CDR2 YSLEER. DNA of the CDR3: TGCGCCAGCAGCCGATGGGCCGACAGGGTGGAGACCCAGTACTTC. Protein: CASSRWADRVETQYF.

The chain recombines TRBV12-3 or TRBV12-4 with TRBJ1-5; weak D call: TRBD1 (6 bases). The CDR3 spans 17 residues. V was pared by 3 bases and J by 0 bases, with 15 bases between. The CDR3 DNA reads TGTGCCAGCAGTTTCTTATTGGGGGGCAATAGCAATCAGCCCCAGCATTTT. Protein sequence: CASSFLLGGNSNQPQHF.

V and J are TRBV6-5 and TRBJ2-3; D is unresolved. Trimming took off 4 bases at V and 2 bases at J, with 19 bases between the two ends. The length of the CDR3 is 17 residues. Germline CDR1 and CDR2: MNHEY and SVGAGI. CDR3 sequence (DNA): TGTGCCAGCAGTTCCCCGCCCGGTGCGGCGGACACAGATACGCAGTATTTT. Translation: CASSSPPGAADTDTQYF.